The 31 T cell receptor beta chains in this list originate from one sample, sequenced in a study of blood T cell repertoires in COVID-19. Clones were sequenced by immunoSEQ multiplex PCR, and TCRdb holds only the in-frame ones, with some missing. This table has about 260,000 clones, 88% appearing once. Material: peripheral blood. All receptors derive from a human donor in a cohort sampled during active COVID-19.

The chain recombines TRBV7-6 with TRBJ2-5; 7 nucleotides line up with TRBD1. Trimming at V came to 8 bases and at J to 2 bases, leaving 8 bases not matched to a gene. Germline V gene sequence: CDR1 SGHVS, CDR2 FNYEAQ. This CDR3 has 14 amino acids. The CDR3 reads CASLGGQHQETQYF. CDR3 nucleotide sequence: TGTGCCAGCCTAGGGGGACAGCATCAAGAGACCCAGTACTTC. Using reference TRBV7-6 and TRBJ2-5 for the parts outside the CDR3, the full variable domain is GAGVSQSPRYKVTKRGQDVALRCDPISGHVSLYWYRQALGQGPEFLTYFNYEAQQDKSGLPNDRFSAERPEGSISTLTIQRTEQRDSAMYRCASLGGQHQETQYFGPGTRLLVL.

The chain combines TRBV27 with TRBJ2-7, with 9 bases aligning to TRBD2. V lost 4 bases to trimming and J lost 3 bases; unmatched junction nucleotides: 4. CDR3 length: 14 residues. The V gene's germline CDR1 is MNHEY and CDR2 SMNVEV (reference sequence). The CDR3 protein is CASSYGGGDYEQYF. The CDR3 nucleotides are TGTGCCAGCAGTTACGGCGGGGGGGACTACGAGCAGTACTTC.

V gene TRBV28 combines with J gene TRBJ2-7; D is possibly TRBD2 (5 bases). The CDR3 is made up of 14 amino acids. Trimming stripped 3 bases from V and 6 bases from J, with 15 bases between. Germline V gene sequence: CDR1 MDHEN, CDR2 SYDVKM. This CDR3 is CASSFPPGGTEQYF. CDR3 coding DNA: TGTGCCAGCAGTTTCCCCCCCGGAGGAACCGAGCAGTACTTC.

The chain links TRBV20-1 to TRBJ1-1; tentatively, D is TRBD1 (5 bases). The CDR3 sequence is 13 residues long. The V end was cut by 3 bases, the J end by 3 bases, with 11 bases between. Germline CDR1 and CDR2: DFQATT and SNEGSKA (reference sequence). The DNA of the CDR3 is TGCAGTGCTAGTGGAAGGGGCGACACTGAAGCTTTCTTT. It specifies CSASGRGDTEAFF.

A remark on this clone: The junction does not match germline at one end; this may be a read error. J is TRBJ2-5 and V is TRBV7-3; no reliable D call. CDR1 and CDR2 from the germline V gene are SGHTA and FQGTGA. This CDR3 is 15 amino acids long. The CDR3 loop is CASSLTSRLGETQYF. CDR3 sequence (DNA): TGTGCCAGCAGCCTAACGTCGCGGTTAGGAGAGACCCAGTACTTC.

Regarding this clone: The sample has other DNA sequences that encode this CDR3 too. The genes are TRBV21-1 and TRBJ2-7; the DNA was not used to check the table's D call, TRBD2. TRBV21-1 is labeled a pseudogene. The CDR3 extends over 17 amino acids. Here the CDR3 DNA reads TGTGCCAGCAGCATGGTGACTAGCGGGATTAGCTCCTACGAGCAGTACTTC. Its translation is CASSMVTSGISSYEQYF.

This sequence joins TRBV18 and TRBJ2-7; 8 bases match TRBD1. The CDR3 totals 18 residues. Germline CDR1 is KGHSH and CDR2 is LQKENI. Germline trimming cut 0 bases from V and 3 bases from J; bases unmatched to any gene: 13. The CDR3 here is CASSPPVEVQGANYEQYF. The CDR3 nucleotides are TGTGCCAGCTCACCACCGGTGGAGGTCCAGGGGGCCAACTACGAGCAGTACTTC.

The genes are TRBV5-1 and TRBJ2-1; maybe TRBD2 (5 bases). Trimming removed 4 bases from V and 4 bases from J, with 9 bases in between. The CDR3 covers 13 residues. Germline lookup yields CDR1 SGHRS and CDR2 YFSETQ. The chain's CDR3 is CASSGPGYNEQFF. In DNA form, the CDR3 reads TGCGCCAGCAGCGGACCGGGGTACAATGAGCAGTTCTTC.

The chain couples TRBV28 to TRBJ2-7; 9 bases line up with TRBD1. This CDR3 region has 15 residues. J was trimmed by 1 base and V by 5 bases; bases with no gene match: 6. The germline V gene encodes CDR1 MDHEN and CDR2 SYDVKM. The DNA of the CDR3 is TGTGCCAGCAGTCCTGCGGGACAGGGTTCCTACGAGCAGTACTTC. Its translation: CASSPAGQGSYEQYF.

The V call is TRBV4-3, the J call TRBJ1-2; D uncertain. V was trimmed by 2 bases and J by 7 bases, leaving 17 bases between them. The CDR3 runs to 15 residues. The germline V gene encodes CDR1 LGHNA and CDR2 YSLEER. This CDR3 reads CASSQLRAGSFGYTF. The DNA of the CDR3 is TGCGCCAGCAGCCAATTGAGGGCGGGTAGTTTTGGCTACACCTTC.

The rearrangement uses TRBV6-5 and TRBJ2-7; D might be TRBD2 (7 bases). The CDR3 loop spans 15 amino acids. The V end lost 6 bases, the J end lost 6 bases, and 21 bases lay between the germline ends. Germline CDR1 reads MNHEY; CDR2 reads SVGAGI. The CDR3 nucleotides are TGTGCCAGCAGCCAGGGAGGGGGAGGTCCACGCGAGCAGTACTTC. It yields the protein CASSQGGGGPREQYF.

V and J are TRBV21-1 and TRBJ2-7; the tabulated D call, TRBD2, remains unverified against the DNA. TRBV21-1 is classified as a pseudogene. The CDR3 runs 18 residues. In DNA, the CDR3 is TGTGCCAGCAGCAAAGTGATATTAAGGGGACTAGCGGGAGACGAGCAGTACTTC. It specifies CASSKVILRGLAGDEQYF.

J is TRBJ2-2 and V is TRBV5-4, with D possibly being TRBD2 (5 bases). Germline CDR1 reads SGHNT; CDR2 reads YYREEE (reference sequence). The CDR3 sequence is 13 residues long. V lost 4 bases and J lost 4, with 8 bases in between. The CDR3 here is CASSPSRTGELFF. The CDR3 DNA is TGTGCCAGCAGCCCTAGCCGCACCGGGGAGCTGTTTTTT.

This chain joins TRBV7-2 and TRBJ2-5; TRBD1 might be the D (6 bases). V shed 1 base and J shed 9 bases, with 18 bases lying between them. Looked up from germline, CDR1 is SGHTA and CDR2 is FQGNSA. This CDR3 spans 15 amino acids. In DNA form, the CDR3 reads TGTGCCAGCAGCTTAGGGCCAGGGGCCCCCGGATCCCAGTACTTC. This sequence encodes CASSLGPGAPGSQYF.

V and J are TRBV5-6 and TRBJ1-1; D is perhaps TRBD1 (5 bases). CDR3 length equals 13 residues. Trimming shortened V by 3 bases and J by 3 bases, and 9 bases separated the two germline ends. Germline CDR1 SGHDT, CDR2 YYEEEE. As DNA, the CDR3 is TGTGCCAGCAGCTGGGGGGAAGACACTGAAGCTTTCTTT. This codes for CASSWGEDTEAFF.

V gene TRBV7-9 combines with J gene TRBJ1-6; TRBD1 aligns across 10 bases. J lost 7 bases, V lost 5 bases, and 11 bases had no gene match. The germline gives CDR1 SEHNR, CDR2 FQNEAQ (reference sequence). The CDR3 has 17 residues. The CDR3 spells CASSPGTGAGRNSPLHF. The CDR3 DNA sequence: TGTGCCAGCAGCCCAGGGACAGGGGCGGGAAGGAATTCACCCCTCCACTTT.

The chain joins TRBV2 to TRBJ2-7; D is undetermined. The CDR3 has 16 residues. Germline loops: CDR1 SNHLY, CDR2 FYNNEI. The V and J ends lost 0 bases and 4 bases respectively, with 16 bases between them. The CDR3 coding sequence is TGTGCCAGCAGTGAAGCTATCCCCCTTGGCGGATACGAGCAGTACTTC. Encoded protein: CASSEAIPLGGYEQYF.

The chain is built from TRBV29-1 and TRBJ1-2; 7 bases match TRBD1. CDR3 size: 12 residues. Per the germline V gene, CDR1 is SQVTM and CDR2 is ANQGSEA. Losses at the gene ends were 4 bases for V and 6 bases for J; bases not matched to a gene: 5. CDR3 nucleotides: TGCAGCGTTGGTGTAGGGGGCGATGGCTACACCTTC. The encoded protein is CSVGVGGDGYTF.

CDR3 loop: CASSSGGLDTGELFF. Here the CDR3 DNA reads TGTGCCAGCAGCTCAGGGGGGCTAGACACCGGGGAGCTGTTTTTT. The chain carries TRBV7-2 and TRBJ2-2, with D perhaps matching TRBD1 (7 bases). Deletions cut 4 bases from V and 3 bases from J, with 12 bases between. CDR3 length: 15 residues. Germline V gene sequence: CDR1 SGHTA, CDR2 FQGNSA. Using reference TRBV7-2 and TRBJ2-2 for the parts outside the CDR3, the full variable domain is GAGVSQSPSNKVTEKGKDVELRCDPISGHTALYWYRQSLGQGLEFLIYFQGNSAPDKSGLPSDRFSAERTGGSVSTLTIQRTQQEDSAVYLCASSSGGLDTGELFFGEGSRLTVL.

V is TRBV28 and J is TRBJ2-5; D unresolved. This CDR3 spans 15 amino acids. V lost 4 bases and J lost 2, with 14 bases in between. Per the germline V gene, CDR1 is MDHEN and CDR2 is SYDVKM. CDR3 DNA: TGTGCCAGCAGTTCGCCTCTAGATCCTCAAGAGACCCAGTACTTC. It codes for CASSSPLDPQETQYF. The full variable domain, rest sourced from reference TRBV28 and TRBJ2-5, is DVKVTQSSRYLVKRTGEKVFLECVQDMDHENMFWYRQDPGLGLRLIYFSYDVKMKEKGDIPEGYSVSREKKERFSLILESASTNQTSMYLCASSSPLDPQETQYFGPGTRLLVL.

J is TRBJ2-1 and V is TRBV25-1; 8 bases map to TRBD2. With 4 bases clipped from V and 7 bases from J, the junction kept 6 bases outside the gene matches. Germline V CDR1 and CDR2: MGHDK, SYGVNS. The CDR3 consists of 14 residues. CDR3 nucleotides: TGTGCCAGCAGTGGATTGGGGACTAGGAATGAGCAGTTCTTC. Translated, it gives CASSGLGTRNEQFF.

The gene calls are TRBV6-6 and TRBJ1-4, with 7 bases aligning to TRBD1. Germline V CDR1 and CDR2: MNHNY, SVGAGI (reference sequence). This CDR3 contains 15 residues. The V gene end was trimmed by 5 bases and the J gene end by 0 bases; junction bases not matched to a gene: 3. CDR3 sequence reads: CASSHRGTTNEKLFF. CDR3 sequence (DNA): TGTGCCAGCAGTCACAGGGGAACAACTAATGAAAAACTGTTTTTT.

The V call is TRBV9, the J call TRBJ1-2, with D unclear. This CDR3 is 15 amino acids long. The V end was cut by 0 bases, the J end by 8 bases, with 17 bases between. Germline V gene sequence: CDR1 SGDLS, CDR2 YYNGEE. The CDR3 region is CASSVEGYLAGGYTF. CDR3 nucleotide sequence: TGTGCCAGCAGCGTAGAAGGTTACTTGGCGGGGGGCTACACCTTC.

This clone was detected only once. This chain joins TRBV4-3 and TRBJ2-7; TRBD2 aligns across 11 bases. V was clipped by 10 bases and J by 5 bases; unmatched bases: 16. Germline V CDR1 and CDR2: LGHNA, YSLEER. This CDR3 spans 16 amino acids. The CDR3 here is CATSKSLAGVLNEQYF. In DNA form, the CDR3 reads TGCGCCACCTCCAAGTCACTAGCGGGAGTTCTCAACGAGCAGTACTTC.

This chain links TRBV4-3 with TRBJ1-2, with 7 bases matching TRBD1. The CDR3 is 15 residues long. The ends lost 0 bases at V and 5 bases at J; junction bases unmatched: 6. Germline assignment: CDR1 LGHNA and CDR2 YSLEER. CDR3 bases: TGCGCCAGCAGCCAAGACAAGGGACAGTTTTATGGCTACACCTTC. Amino acids: CASSQDKGQFYGYTF.

The chain is built from TRBV5-6 and TRBJ2-6, with D tentatively TRBD1 (6 bases). The CDR3 has 15 amino acids. Germline assignment: CDR1 SGHDT and CDR2 YYEEEE. Trimming cost V 8 bases and J 0 bases, with 12 bases left between them. The CDR3 bases are TGTGCCAGTGGGGGCGCACGCTCTGGGGCCAACGTCCTGACTTTC. Translating gives CASGGARSGANVLTF.

The chain employs TRBV28 and TRBJ2-7; 7 positions agree with TRBD2. The germline V gene encodes CDR1 MDHEN and CDR2 SYDVKM. With 5 bases clipped from V and 2 bases from J, the junction kept 15 bases outside the gene matches. The CDR3 covers 17 residues. CDR3 in DNA: TGTGCCAGCAGTATAACCGGGACTAAAGTACGAGCCTACGAGCAGTACTTC. It specifies CASSITGTKVRAYEQYF.

This chain links TRBV30 with TRBJ1-1, with unresolved D. The CDR3 contains 16 residues. Trimming took off 4 bases at V and 3 bases at J, with 21 bases between the two ends. The germline CDR1 and CDR2 sequences are GTSNPN and SVGIG (reference sequence). This chain's CDR3 is CAWIIRRSRMDTEAFF. The CDR3 region has the DNA TGTGCCTGGATAATCCGCCGCAGCAGGATGGACACTGAAGCTTTCTTT.

The chain has TRBV12-5 and TRBJ1-1; 8 bases agree with TRBD1. This CDR3 has 15 residues. The ends lost 4 bases at V and 1 base at J; junction bases unmatched: 5. Germline V CDR1 and CDR2: LGHNT, FRNRAP. CDR3 nucleotides: TGTGCTAGTGGTTCCAGGACAGGGCGGAACACTGAAGCTTTCTTT. This codes for CASGSRTGRNTEAFF.

The gene calls are TRBV20-1 and TRBJ1-2; 7 bases map to TRBD1. Germline V gene data show CDR1 as DFQATT and CDR2 as SNEGSKA (reference sequence). The trim removed 3 bases at V and 7 bases at J, leaving 11 bases unmatched. The CDR3 length is 14 residues. This chain's CDR3 is CSASPSTGVVGYTF. Written as DNA, the CDR3 is TGCAGTGCTAGTCCCAGTACAGGGGTTGTTGGCTACACCTTC.

This chain connects TRBV9 to TRBJ2-3; possible D gene TRBD2, 6 bases. There are 15 residues in the CDR3. The germline gives CDR1 SGDLS, CDR2 YYNGEE. With 2 bases removed from V and 6 bases from J, the gap between germline ends came to 16 bases. CDR3 nucleotides: TGTGCCAGCAGCGTGGGTGGGACTGGATTGGATACGCAGTATTTT. It is translated as CASSVGGTGLDTQYF.